This is a list of T cell receptor beta chains from one sample in a study of blood T cell repertoires in COVID-19. Measured with immunoSEQ multiplex PCR; TCRdb has only the in-frame clones, and not every one. This table holds approximately 210,000 clones, around nine tenths found once. Source material: peripheral blood. The receptors were sampled from a woman aged 40 to 49 with acute or convalescent COVID-19. CDR3s include the opening cysteine and the closing phenylalanine or tryptophan. A D gene is named only where the DNA matches it firmly. The size of a clone is reported for some rows only, either as once, few or many, or as a class for expanded clones.

v_gene	d_gene	abundance	j_gene	CDR3nt	CDR3aa
TRBV6-1	-	-	TRBJ1-2	TGTGCCAGCAGTGATCCGACAGCTACTAACTATGGCTACACCTTC	CASSDPTATNYGYTF
TRBV19	-	few	TRBJ1-2	TGTGCCAGTACCCTGACAGCTGGGGTCGACTATGGCTACACCTTC	CASTLTAGVDYGYTF
TRBV5-1	-	-	TRBJ1-2	TGCGCCAGCAGCTTGACACAGGCGGTAGCTAACTATGGCTACACCTTC	CASSLTQAVANYGYTF
TRBV7-8	-	-	TRBJ1-5	TGTGCCAGCAGCTTAGACAGGTTCAATCAGCCCCAGCATTTT	CASSLDRFNQPQHF
TRBV2	-	few	TRBJ1-5	TGTGCCAGCAGTGTAGAACTGAGCAATCAGCCCCAGCATTTT	CASSVELSNQPQHF
TRBV3-1/TRBV3-2	-	-	TRBJ1-3	TGTGCCAGCAGTCGACAGACTCCACTCCTCTCTGGAAACACCATATATTTT	CASSRQTPLLSGNTIYF
TRBV2	-	-	TRBJ2-5	TGTGCCAGTACACGGGACACAAGATGGGAGACCCAGTACTTC	CASTRDTRWETQYF
TRBV27	-	-	TRBJ2-2	TGTGCCAGCAGGGTACGATACTACACCGGGGAGCTGTTTTTT	CASRVRYYTGELFF
TRBV5-4	-	-	TRBJ2-1	TGTGCCAGCAGCTTGGTTGGGGGGGCGTACAATGAGCAGTTCTTC	CASSLVGGAYNEQFF
TRBV6-2/TRBV6-3	TRBD2	-	TRBJ2-3	TGTGCCAGCAGTTACTACCCTGGACTAGCGGGGGGGAAAGATACGCAGTATTTT	CASSYYPGLAGGKDTQYF
TRBV29-1	-	-	TRBJ1-2	TGCAGCGTTGTCCACAGTAACTATGGCTACACCTTC	CSVVHSNYGYTF
TRBV6-1	TRBD1	-	TRBJ1-6	TGTGCCAGCAGTGATCAGGGGGCGGCTAATTCACCCCTCCACTTT	CASSDQGAANSPLHF
TRBV5-1	-	-	TRBJ1-1	TGCGCCAGCAGCTTGGCCCGACACTTGAACACTGAAGCTTTCTTT	CASSLARHLNTEAFF
TRBV7-7	TRBD2	-	TRBJ2-5	TGTGCCAGCAGCTTGCGGGTGAGCGGGGGCGCCGAGACCCAGTACTTC	CASSLRVSGGAETQYF
TRBV5-1	-	-	TRBJ1-2	TGCGCCAGCAGCGTTGGACAGCAAGCTAACTATGGCTACACCTTC	CASSVGQQANYGYTF
TRBV12-3/TRBV12-4	-	-	TRBJ1-2	TGTGCCAGCAGTTTTATCACAGATGATGGCTACACCTTC	CASSFITDDGYTF
TRBV25-1	-	few	TRBJ2-3	TGTGCCAGCCTCCCAGGGGCCACAGATACGCAGTATTTT	CASLPGATDTQYF
TRBV28	-	-	TRBJ1-2	TGTGCCAGCAGACCGTTAACAGGGAGCTATGGCTACACCTTC	CASRPLTGSYGYTF
TRBV19	-	-	TRBJ2-6	TGTGCCACGCGGCCGGGACTGAGCTCTGGGGCCAACGTCCTGACTTTC	CATRPGLSSGANVLTF
TRBV6-5	-	-	TRBJ1-2	TGTGCCAGCAGTACATTGGGAGGGGGGGGGTATGGCTACACCTTC	CASSTLGGGGYGYTF
TRBV27	TRBD1	-	TRBJ1-2	TGTGCCAGCACCCTTAGGACAGGGCACTATGGCTACACCTTC	CASTLRTGHYGYTF
TRBV6-5	-	-	TRBJ1-1	TGTGCCAGCATGAAGGGGGACACTGAAGCTTTCTTT	CASMKGDTEAFF
TRBV10-3	TRBD1	-	TRBJ1-2	TGTGCCATCAGTGAGTCGGACAGGGCGAGGGGCTACACCTTC	CAISESDRARGYTF
TRBV25-1	-	-	TRBJ1-1	TGTGCCAGCAGTGAATCTGATTCAGCGGGGGGGCGCGACACTGAAGCTTTCTTT	CASSESDSAGGRDTEAFF
TRBV12-3/TRBV12-4	-	-	TRBJ2-5	TGTGCCAGTGCTATAAGTAAGACCCAGTACTTC	CASAISKTQYF
TRBV3-1/TRBV3-2	-	-	TRBJ1-6	TGTGCCAGCAGCCAAGATCGGGGATTCTCCTATAATTCACCCCTCCACTTT	CASSQDRGFSYNSPLHF
TRBV3-1/TRBV3-2	-	once	TRBJ1-2	TGTGCCAGCAGCCAAACTTCCAAGAGGCTAGCTGGCTACACCTTC	CASSQTSKRLAGYTF
TRBV14	-	-	TRBJ2-5	TGTGCCAGCAGCCATTTACGAACTGGGACCCAGTACTTC	CASSHLRTGTQYF
TRBV25-1	TRBD2	-	TRBJ2-1	TGTGCCAGCAGTGAACTACTAGCGGGGGCTATATACAATGAGCAGTTCTTC	CASSELLAGAIYNEQFF
TRBV19	-	-	TRBJ1-5	TGTGCCAGTATCCCCGCGGCCAGGGAGGGTCAGCCCCAGCATTTT	CASIPAAREGQPQHF
TRBV10-3	TRBD1	-	TRBJ1-1	TGTGCCATCAGTGCCGAGGGGGCGCGGTCGAGTTCTTTT	CAISAEGARSSSF